The 30 T cell receptor beta chains presented below share a single source sample, sequenced in a study of shared clonotypes between healthy human individuals. Clones were sequenced by immunoSEQ multiplex PCR, and TCRdb holds only the in-frame ones, with some missing. The sample has roughly 700,000 clones, approximately 74% seen once; the top ten hold 1.5% to 2%. Sequenced material: memory CD4+ T cells sorted from blood. Subset of the sample: CD45RA-negative fraction. The source is a woman aged 25 to 39 in good health.

Remarks on this clone: Other DNA sequences within the sample encode an identical CDR3. The chain recombines TRBV20-1 with TRBJ2-3; D gene ambiguous. CDR3 length: 11 residues. The V and J ends lost 1 base and 5 bases respectively, with 4 bases between them. Germline lookup yields CDR1 DFQATT and CDR2 SNEGSKA (reference sequence). The DNA for the CDR3 is TGCAGTGCTAGAGGTGGAGATACGCAGTATTTT. Its translation: CSARGGDTQYF.

This clone showed up many times. The chain uses TRBV25-1 and TRBJ2-1; 9 nucleotides line up with TRBD1. The junction had 9 bases not matched to a gene; V was cut back by 4 bases and J by 2 bases. CDR3 length equals 17 residues. Germline V gives CDR1 MGHDK, CDR2 SYGVNS. The CDR3: CASSAKQGARAYNEQFF. The CDR3 nucleotides read TGTGCCAGCAGTGCCAAACAGGGGGCGCGCGCCTACAATGAGCAGTTCTTC.

The chain employs TRBV6-1 and TRBJ2-3, with TRBD2 matching over 7 bases. The CDR3 extends over 15 amino acids. CDR1 is MNHNS and CDR2 is SASEGT in the germline V gene. With V trimmed by 6 bases and J by 2 bases, 8 bases remained unmatched. CDR3 DNA: TGTGCCAGCAGATTTTGGGGGGGATCCACAGATACGCAGTATTTT. It encodes CASRFWGGSTDTQYF.

V usage is TRBV23-1 and J usage is TRBJ2-1, with 7 bases lining up with TRBD1. TRBV23-1 is treated as an ORF (open reading frame) with a function not yet certain. CDR3 length equals 14 residues. V lost 3 bases, J lost 6 bases, and 5 bases stayed unmatched. DNA of the CDR3: TGCGCCAGCAGTCATGGACAGGTTAGCAATGAGCAGTTCTTC. Its protein product is CASSHGQVSNEQFF.

The sample holds a few counts of this clone. The chain combines TRBV27 with TRBJ2-6; TRBD2 agrees at 7 bases. Germline lookup yields CDR1 MNHEY and CDR2 SMNVEV (reference sequence). This CDR3 comprises 18 residues. The V gene end was trimmed by 1 base and the J gene end by 1 base; junction bases not matched to a gene: 7. The CDR3 region has the DNA TGTGCCAGCAGTTTATTGGCGGGAGTTCGTTCTGGGGCCAACGTCCTGACTTTC. It encodes CASSLLAGVRSGANVLTF. Using reference TRBV27 and TRBJ2-6 for the parts outside the CDR3, the full variable domain is EAQVTQNPRYLITVTGKKLTVTCSQNMNHEYMSWYRQDPGLGLRQIYYSMNVEVTDKGDVPEGYKVSRKEKRNFPLILESPSPNQTSLYFCASSLLAGVRSGANVLTFGAGSRLTVL.

The chain links TRBV6-1 to TRBJ2-3; 10 bases match TRBD2. Germline-derived CDR1 and CDR2 are MNHNS and SASEGT. V shed 4 bases, J shed 5 bases, and the junction held 9 bases outside the gene matches. This CDR3 contains 16 residues. The CDR3 DNA reads TGTGCCAGCAGTGTGGGATTCGGGACTAGCGTAGATACGCAGTATTTT. Protein: CASSVGFGTSVDTQYF.

The V call is TRBV27, the J call TRBJ1-4, with D unresolved. The CDR3 loop spans 14 amino acids. Germline-derived CDR1 and CDR2 are MNHEY and SMNVEV (reference sequence). The V end lost 2 bases, the J end lost 5 bases, and 9 bases lay between the germline ends. The CDR3 DNA reads as TGTGCCAGCAGTTTAACAATTTCAAATGAAAAACTGTTTTTT. Translated, it gives CASSLTISNEKLFF.

This clone was counted a few times. CDR3 DNA sequence: TGTGCCAGCTCACAGGGGCTGAACACTGAAGCTTTCTTT. Translating it yields CASSQGLNTEAFF. The J gene is TRBJ1-1, the V gene TRBV18, with D tentatively TRBD1 (5 bases). Germline lookup yields CDR1 KGHSH and CDR2 LQKENI. The ends were cut back, 4 bases at V and 0 bases at J, with 6 bases in the middle. The CDR3 is made up of 13 amino acids.

This clone was recorded once. This chain joins TRBV27 and TRBJ2-1, with D possibly TRBD2 on 6 matching bases. This CDR3 region has 13 residues. The V and J ends lost 6 bases and 15 bases respectively, with 21 bases between them. Per germline, CDR1 MNHEY and CDR2 SMNVEV (reference sequence). CDR3 sequence (DNA): TGTGCCAGCAGCTCCCCTCTACAGGAGGGTCTGTTCTTC. It yields the protein CASSSPLQEGLFF.

Only a few counts were recorded for this clone. Other DNA variants within this sample encode the same CDR3. The rearrangement links TRBV5-1 to TRBJ2-1, with 11 bases aligning to TRBD2. Looked up from germline, CDR1 is SGHRS and CDR2 is YFSETQ. Trimming at V came to 1 base and at J to 2 bases, leaving 2 bases not matched to a gene. The CDR3 spans 16 residues. The CDR3 coding sequence is TGCGCCAGCAGCTTGACGACTAGCGGGACCTACAATGAGCAGTTCTTC. It is translated as CASSLTTSGTYNEQFF.

The chain is built from TRBV7-9 and TRBJ2-1; 9 nucleotides align to TRBD2. V lost 5 bases and J lost 3; bases outside the gene matches: 5. The CDR3 is 15 amino acids. The germline CDR1 and CDR2 sequences are SEHNR and FQNEAQ (reference sequence). The CDR3 region has the DNA TGTGCCAGCAGCCCAGCGGGAGGCCACTACAATGAGCAGTTCTTC. Protein sequence: CASSPAGGHYNEQFF.

The table lists this clone with a few counts. The J gene is TRBJ1-1, the V gene TRBV5-1; 7 nucleotides agree with TRBD1. V gave up 7 bases and J gave up 3 bases; unmatched junction bases: 9. Germline values: CDR1 SGHRS, CDR2 YFSETQ. The CDR3 is made up of 14 amino acids. As DNA, the CDR3 is TGCGCCAGCGGGCGACAGGGATGGGACACTGAAGCTTTCTTT. Its translation is CASGRQGWDTEAFF.

Here the CDR3 DNA reads TGTGCCAGCTCACCATCGACCACTATGCGTGAGCAGTTCTTC. Its translation: CASSPSTTMREQFF. The chain joins TRBV18 to TRBJ2-1; D remains ambiguous. V shed 2 bases and J shed 9 bases, with 14 bases lying between them. This CDR3 is 14 amino acids long. CDR1 KGHSH and CDR2 LQKENI come from the germline V gene.

The CDR3: CASRKTGSGYTF. The DNA of the CDR3 is TGTGCCAGCAGAAAGACAGGGAGTGGCTACACCTTC. The chain uses TRBV6-6 and TRBJ1-2; 7 bases align to TRBD1. V shed 6 bases and J 7 bases; nucleotides not matched to a gene: 5. There are 12 residues in the CDR3. Germline CDR1 MNHNY, CDR2 SVGAGI (reference sequence).

The chain joins TRBV29-1 to TRBJ2-5, with unresolved D. Trimming pared 3 bases from V and 0 bases from J, leaving 11 bases between. This CDR3 has 14 amino acids. Germline loops: CDR1 SQVTM, CDR2 ANQGSEA. CDR3 coding DNA: TGCAGCGTTGACTTGTCCGCTAACCAAGAGACCCAGTACTTC. Protein product: CSVDLSANQETQYF.

The chain employs TRBV5-4 and TRBJ1-1, with D perhaps TRBD1 (6 bases). CDR1 and CDR2 (germline): SGHNT, YYREEE (reference sequence). Trimming shortened V by 0 bases and J by 4 bases, and 13 bases separated the two germline ends. The CDR3 extends over 15 amino acids. The CDR3 nucleotides read TGTGCCAGCAGCTTGGACCTCAGGGGTGGCACTGAAGCTTTCTTT. Translation: CASSLDLRGGTEAFF. Combining the CDR3 with reference TRBV5-4 and TRBJ1-1 gives the whole variable domain ETGVTQSPTHLIKTRGQQVTLRCSSQSGHNTVSWYQQALGQGPQFIFQYYREEENGRGNFPPRFSGLQFPNYSSELNVNALELDDSALYLCASSLDLRGGTEAFFGQGTRLTVV.

The rearrangement joins TRBV5-1 to TRBJ2-1, with D uncertain. Germline V gene sequence: CDR1 SGHRS, CDR2 YFSETQ. Trimming stripped 0 bases from V and 5 bases from J, with 6 bases between. This CDR3 has 13 residues. The DNA of the CDR3 is TGCGCCAGCAGCTTGGATCGGCACAATGAGCAGTTCTTC. Its translation: CASSLDRHNEQFF.

The chain is built from TRBV7-8 and TRBJ2-7, with D maybe TRBD2 (6 bases). Germline CDR1 SGHVS, CDR2 FQNEAQ. This CDR3 has 16 residues. V lost 3 bases to trimming and J lost 0 bases, with 15 bases between them. This CDR3 is CASSFPRERSSYEQYF. The CDR3 nucleotides read TGTGCCAGCAGCTTTCCCCGGGAGAGGAGCTCCTACGAGCAGTACTTC.

This chain uses TRBV19 with TRBJ2-2; possible D gene TRBD2, 5 bases. The length of the CDR3 is 14 residues. From germline, CDR1 is LNHDA and CDR2 SQIVND (reference sequence). Trimming removed 6 bases from V and 5 bases from J, with 13 bases in between. CDR3 nucleotide sequence: TGTGCCAGTAGGTATTCGGGGTGGACCGGGGAGCTGTTTTTT. As protein: CASRYSGWTGELFF.

In regard to this clone: The sample holds other DNA sequences that translate to the same CDR3. V and J are TRBV6-1 and TRBJ1-5; no reliable D call. Trimming pared 5 bases from V and 5 bases from J, leaving 10 bases between. The CDR3 contains 13 residues. The V gene's germline CDR1 is MNHNS and CDR2 SASEGT. The CDR3: CASSRTEDQPQHF. Here the CDR3 DNA reads TGTGCCAGCAGTAGGACGGAAGATCAGCCCCAGCATTTT.

The gene calls are TRBV28 and TRBJ1-4; 7 bases map to TRBD1. CDR3 length: 14 amino acids. Losses at the gene ends were 5 bases for V and 7 bases for J; bases not matched to a gene: 7. Germline loops: CDR1 MDHEN, CDR2 SYDVKM. The CDR3 protein is CASSPTGYFEKLFF. The CDR3 nucleotides are TGTGCCAGCAGTCCGACAGGGTACTTTGAAAAACTGTTTTTT.

In its sample, this clone was seen many times. The same CDR3 also results from other DNA sequences found in this sample. The V call is TRBV4-1, the J call TRBJ1-5; no firm D call. This CDR3 region has 14 residues. Germline-derived CDR1 and CDR2 are MGHRA and YSYEKL. V was pared by 0 bases and J by 1 base, with 4 bases between. The CDR3 DNA follows: TGCGCCAGCAGCCAAGAGGAGAGCAATCAGCCCCAGCATTTT. Residues: CASSQEESNQPQHF.

The chain links TRBV5-5 to TRBJ1-5; perhaps TRBD1 as D (5 bases). V was cut by 3 bases and J by 10 bases, with 26 bases left in between. The CDR3 is made up of 17 amino acids. Germline V gene lookup returns CDR1 SGHKS and CDR2 YYEKEE (reference sequence). In nucleotides, the CDR3 is TGTGCCAGCAGCTATGGGTTTTCAACAGGAACCAGGGATCCCCAGCATTTT. Translation gives CASSYGFSTGTRDPQHF.

This clone has just one count. The chain uses TRBV6-4 and TRBJ2-1; TRBD2 matches 7 bases. The CDR3 extends over 16 amino acids. The V segment lost 5 bases and the J segment 8 bases; nucleotides outside the gene matches: 15. The germline V gene has CDR1 MRHNA and CDR2 SNTAGT. The CDR3 region has the DNA TGTGCCAGCAGTCCCCAGGTGGGGCGGGAGATCGATGAGCAGTTCTTC. It encodes CASSPQVGREIDEQFF.

The genes are TRBV6-1 and TRBJ2-7; D gene ambiguous. This CDR3 comprises 12 residues. Germline assignment: CDR1 MNHNS and CDR2 SASEGT. V was shortened by 8 bases and J by 0 bases, with 8 bases between the two germline ends. The CDR3 protein is CASVRLSYEQYF. DNA for the CDR3: TGTGCCAGCGTGCGACTCTCCTACGAGCAGTACTTC.

This clone was detected a few times. CDR3 sequence (DNA): TGTGCCAGCAGTCCGATCACGGTCAGCGCCACTGAAGCTTTCTTT. Protein product: CASSPITVSATEAFF. V usage is TRBV6-5 and J usage is TRBJ1-1; D is undetermined. The CDR3 has 15 amino acids. V was cut by 5 bases and J by 4 bases, with 17 bases left in between. The germline V gene encodes CDR1 MNHEY and CDR2 SVGAGI.

This clone was counted a single time. The V gene is TRBV7-2, the J gene TRBJ2-2; no reliable D call. The CDR3 is made up of 13 amino acids. Per the germline V gene, CDR1 is SGHTA and CDR2 is FQGNSA. V was shortened by 5 bases and J by 10 bases, with 14 bases between the two germline ends. The DNA of the CDR3 is TGTGCCAGCAGCCCCCGGGCAGGAACGGAGCTGTTTTTT. Residues: CASSPRAGTELFF.

This chain joins TRBV6-1 and TRBJ1-1; D is undetermined. Germline-derived CDR1 and CDR2 are MNHNS and SASEGT. The V end was cut by 7 bases, the J end by 0 bases, with 12 bases between. CDR3 size: 14 residues. CDR3 DNA sequence: TGTGCCAGCATGTCTGTCTTCATGAACACTGAAGCTTTCTTT. The encoded protein is CASMSVFMNTEAFF.

J is TRBJ2-3 and V is TRBV7-9, with 11 positions matching TRBD2. J lost 5 bases, V lost 4 bases, and 5 bases had no gene match. The germline gives CDR1 SEHNR, CDR2 FQNEAQ (reference sequence). The CDR3 extends over 15 amino acids. CDR3 in DNA: TGTGCCAGCAGCTCCCGACTAGCGGGACAAGATACGCAGTATTTT. It encodes CASSSRLAGQDTQYF.

This clone showed up just a few times. In the same sample, other DNA sequences code for this CDR3. This rearrangement joins TRBV7-9 to TRBJ1-1, with D perhaps matching TRBD1 (6 bases). V was cut by 5 bases and J by 0 bases, with 10 bases left in between. Per germline, CDR1 SEHNR and CDR2 FQNEAQ (reference sequence). This CDR3 spans 14 amino acids. The CDR3 loop is CASSRGALNTEAFF. DNA of the CDR3: TGTGCCAGCAGCAGGGGGGCATTGAACACTGAAGCTTTCTTT.